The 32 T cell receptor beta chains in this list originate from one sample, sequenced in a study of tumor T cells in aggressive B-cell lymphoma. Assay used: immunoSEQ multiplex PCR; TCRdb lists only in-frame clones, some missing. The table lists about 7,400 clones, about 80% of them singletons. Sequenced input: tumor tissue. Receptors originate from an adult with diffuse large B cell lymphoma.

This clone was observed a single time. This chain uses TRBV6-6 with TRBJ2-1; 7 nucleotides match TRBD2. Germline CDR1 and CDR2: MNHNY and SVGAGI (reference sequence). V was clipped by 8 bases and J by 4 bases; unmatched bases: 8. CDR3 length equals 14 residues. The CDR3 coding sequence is TGTGCCAGCGGGGACTCTAGCGGATACAATGAGCAGTTCTTC. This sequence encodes CASGDSSGYNEQFF.

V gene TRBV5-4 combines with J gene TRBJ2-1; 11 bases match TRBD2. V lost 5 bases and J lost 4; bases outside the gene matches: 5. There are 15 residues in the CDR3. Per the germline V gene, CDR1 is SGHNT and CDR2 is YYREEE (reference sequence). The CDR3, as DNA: TGTGCCAGCAGTTCCGGGACTAGCGGATACAATGAGCAGTTCTTC. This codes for CASSSGTSGYNEQFF.

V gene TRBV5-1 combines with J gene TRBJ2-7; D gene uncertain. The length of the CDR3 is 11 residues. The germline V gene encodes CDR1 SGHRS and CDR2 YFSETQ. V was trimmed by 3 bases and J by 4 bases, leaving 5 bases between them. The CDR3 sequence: CASSSQYEQYF. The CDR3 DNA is TGCGCCAGCAGCTCCCAGTACGAGCAGTACTTC.

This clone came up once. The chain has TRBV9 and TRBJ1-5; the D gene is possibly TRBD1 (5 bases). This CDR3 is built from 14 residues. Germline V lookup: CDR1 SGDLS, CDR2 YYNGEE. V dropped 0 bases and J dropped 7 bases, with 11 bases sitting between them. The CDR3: CASSVGGMGQPQHF. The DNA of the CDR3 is TGTGCCAGCAGCGTAGGGGGCATGGGGCAGCCCCAGCATTTT.

In DNA, the CDR3 is TGTGCCAGCAGTCCGACGACTAGCGGAGAGACCCAGTACTTC. Its translation is CASSPTTSGETQYF. V is TRBV6-1 and J is TRBJ2-5; TRBD2 aligns across 9 bases. V dropped 5 bases and J dropped 4; count of bases not matched to a gene: 5. The CDR3 loop spans 14 amino acids. Per germline, CDR1 MNHNS and CDR2 SASEGT.

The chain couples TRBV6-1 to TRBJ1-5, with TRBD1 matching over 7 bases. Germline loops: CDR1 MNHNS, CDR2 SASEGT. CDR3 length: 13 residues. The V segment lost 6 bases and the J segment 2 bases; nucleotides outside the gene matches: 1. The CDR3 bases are TGTGCCAGCAGCGGGACAGGCAATCAGCCCCAGCATTTT. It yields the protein CASSGTGNQPQHF.

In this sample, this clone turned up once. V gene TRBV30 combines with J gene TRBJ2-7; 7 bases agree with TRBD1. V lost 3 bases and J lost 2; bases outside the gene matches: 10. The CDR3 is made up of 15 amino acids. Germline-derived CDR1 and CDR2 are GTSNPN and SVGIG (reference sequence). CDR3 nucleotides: TGTGCCTGGAGCCCCCCCGGGACAGCCACCTACGAGCAGTACTTC. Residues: CAWSPPGTATYEQYF.

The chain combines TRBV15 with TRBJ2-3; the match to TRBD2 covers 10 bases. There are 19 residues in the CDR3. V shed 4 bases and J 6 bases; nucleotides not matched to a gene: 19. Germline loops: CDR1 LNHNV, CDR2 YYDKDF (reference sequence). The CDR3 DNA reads TGTGCCACCAGCAAAACCTTAGGGGGAAAGCGGGAGGGCCGGGATACGCAGTATTTT. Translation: CATSKTLGGKREGRDTQYF.

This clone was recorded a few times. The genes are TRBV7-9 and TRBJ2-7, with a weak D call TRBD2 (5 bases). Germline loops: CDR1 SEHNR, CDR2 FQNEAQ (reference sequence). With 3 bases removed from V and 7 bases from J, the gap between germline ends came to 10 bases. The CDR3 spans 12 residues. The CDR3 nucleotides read TGTGCCAGCAGCTTCTTAGGCGGGGAGCAGTACTTC. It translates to CASSFLGGEQYF. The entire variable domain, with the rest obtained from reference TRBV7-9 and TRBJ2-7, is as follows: DTGVSQNPRHKITKRGQNVTFRCDPISEHNRLYWYRQTLGQGPEFLTYFQNEAQLEKSRLLSDRFSAERPKGSFSTLEIQRTEQGDSAMYLCASSFLGGEQYFGPGTRLTVT.

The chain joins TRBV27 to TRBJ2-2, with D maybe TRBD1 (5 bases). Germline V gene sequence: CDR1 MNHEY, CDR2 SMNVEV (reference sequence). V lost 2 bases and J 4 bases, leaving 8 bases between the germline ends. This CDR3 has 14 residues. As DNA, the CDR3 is TGTGCCAGCAGTTTACAGGGAATCACCGGGGAGCTGTTTTTT. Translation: CASSLQGITGELFF.

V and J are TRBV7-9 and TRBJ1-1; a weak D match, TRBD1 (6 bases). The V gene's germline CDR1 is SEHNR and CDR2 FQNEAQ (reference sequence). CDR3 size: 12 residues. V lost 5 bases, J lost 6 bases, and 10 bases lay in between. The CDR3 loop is CASSRDIAEAFF. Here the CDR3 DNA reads TGTGCCAGCAGCCGGGACATAGCTGAAGCTTTCTTT.

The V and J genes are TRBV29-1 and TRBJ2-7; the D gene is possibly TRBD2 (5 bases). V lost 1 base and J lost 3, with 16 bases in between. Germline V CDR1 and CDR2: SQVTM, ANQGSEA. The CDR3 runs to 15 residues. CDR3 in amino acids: CSVEGFGNFGYEQYF. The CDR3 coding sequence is TGCAGCGTTGAAGGATTCGGGAATTTCGGCTACGAGCAGTACTTC.

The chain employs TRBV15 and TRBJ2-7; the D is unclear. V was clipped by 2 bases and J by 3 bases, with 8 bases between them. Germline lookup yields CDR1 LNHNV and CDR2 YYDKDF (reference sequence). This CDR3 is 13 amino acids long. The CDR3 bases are TGTGCCACCAGCAGAAATCCGGGCTACGAGCAGTACTTC. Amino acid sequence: CATSRNPGYEQYF. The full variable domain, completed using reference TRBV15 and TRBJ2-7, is DAMVIQNPRYQVTQFGKPVTLSCSQTLNHNVMYWYQQKSSQAPKLLFHYYDKDFNNEADTPDNFQSRRPNTSFCFLDIRSPGLGDTAMYLCATSRNPGYEQYFGPGTRLTVT.

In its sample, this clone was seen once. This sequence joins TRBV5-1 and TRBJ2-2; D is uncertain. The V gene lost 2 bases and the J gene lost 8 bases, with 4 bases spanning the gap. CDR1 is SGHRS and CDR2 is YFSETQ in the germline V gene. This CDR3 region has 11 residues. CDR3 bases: TGCGCCAGCAGCTTCGGGGGGGAGCTGTTTTTT. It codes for CASSFGGELFF.

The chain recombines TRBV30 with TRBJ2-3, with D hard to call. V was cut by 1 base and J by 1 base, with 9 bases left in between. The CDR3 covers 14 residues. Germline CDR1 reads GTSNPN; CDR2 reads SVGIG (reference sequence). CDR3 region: CAWSDLVGTDTQYF. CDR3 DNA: TGTGCCTGGAGTGATCTCGTTGGCACAGATACGCAGTATTTT. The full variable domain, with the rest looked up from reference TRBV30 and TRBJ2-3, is SQTIHQWPATLVQPVGSPLSLECTVEGTSNPNLYWYRQAAGRGLQLLFYSVGIGQISSEVPQNLSASRPQDRQFILSSKKLLLSDSGFYLCAWSDLVGTDTQYFGPGTRLTVL.

DNA of the CDR3: TGCAGCGTTGAAGGACAGAGGTACGATTCTGGAAACACCATATATTTT. The encoded protein is CSVEGQRYDSGNTIYF. The chain links TRBV29-1 to TRBJ1-3; weak D call: TRBD1 (5 bases). Germline loops: CDR1 SQVTM, CDR2 ANQGSEA. The CDR3 is 16 residues long. The germline V and J ends were trimmed by 1 base and 1 base, with 14 bases remaining between them.

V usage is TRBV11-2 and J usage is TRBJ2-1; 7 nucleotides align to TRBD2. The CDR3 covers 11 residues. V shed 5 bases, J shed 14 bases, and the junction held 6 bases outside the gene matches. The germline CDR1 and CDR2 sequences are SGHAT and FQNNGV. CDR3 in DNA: TGTGCCAGCAGCCCCCGGGGAGGGAAGTTCTTC. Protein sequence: CASSPRGGKFF.

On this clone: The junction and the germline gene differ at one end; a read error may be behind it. CDR3 DNA: TGTGCCTGGAGGGGGAGCGGGAGTGGCTACGAGCAATACTTC. Its translation: CAWRGSGSGYEQYF. The chain couples TRBV30 to TRBJ2-7, with TRBD2 matching 8 bases. CDR3 length: 14 amino acids. The V gene's germline CDR1 is GTSNPN and CDR2 SVGIG (reference sequence).

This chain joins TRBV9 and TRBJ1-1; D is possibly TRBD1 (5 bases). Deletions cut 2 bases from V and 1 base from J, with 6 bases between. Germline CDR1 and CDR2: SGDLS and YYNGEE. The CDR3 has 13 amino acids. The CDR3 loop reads CASSVTGNTEAFF. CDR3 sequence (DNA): TGTGCCAGCAGCGTTACAGGGAACACTGAAGCTTTCTTT.

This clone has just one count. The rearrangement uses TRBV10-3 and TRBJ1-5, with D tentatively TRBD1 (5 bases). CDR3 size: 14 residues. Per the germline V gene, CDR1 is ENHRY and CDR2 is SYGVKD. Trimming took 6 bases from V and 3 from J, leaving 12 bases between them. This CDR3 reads CAIRDDSPNQPQHF. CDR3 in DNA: TGTGCCATCAGAGATGACAGCCCCAATCAGCCCCAGCATTTT.

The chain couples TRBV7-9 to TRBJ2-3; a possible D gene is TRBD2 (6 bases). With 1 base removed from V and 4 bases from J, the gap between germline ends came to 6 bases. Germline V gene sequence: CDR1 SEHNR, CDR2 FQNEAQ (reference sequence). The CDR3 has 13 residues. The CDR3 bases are TGTGCCAGCAGCTTAGGGGGGGCAGATACGCAGTATTTT. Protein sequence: CASSLGGADTQYF.

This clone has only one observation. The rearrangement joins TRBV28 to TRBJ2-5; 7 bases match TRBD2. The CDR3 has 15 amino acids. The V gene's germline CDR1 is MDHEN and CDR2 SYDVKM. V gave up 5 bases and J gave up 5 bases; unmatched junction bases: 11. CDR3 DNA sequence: TGTGCCAGCAGTACCCTAGCGGAGTCGGGGGAGACCCAGTACTTC. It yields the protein CASSTLAESGETQYF.

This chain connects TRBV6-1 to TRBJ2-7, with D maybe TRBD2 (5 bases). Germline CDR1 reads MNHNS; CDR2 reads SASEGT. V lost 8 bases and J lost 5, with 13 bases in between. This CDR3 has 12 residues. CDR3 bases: TGTGCCAGCCGAAGGAGGTCCAACGAGCAGTACTTC. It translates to CASRRRSNEQYF.

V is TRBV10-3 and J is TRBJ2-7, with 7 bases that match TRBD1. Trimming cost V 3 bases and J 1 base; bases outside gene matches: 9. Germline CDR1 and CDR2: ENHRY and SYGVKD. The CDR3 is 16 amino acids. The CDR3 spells CAISERIPDRSYEQYF. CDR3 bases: TGTGCCATCAGTGAACGTATCCCGGACAGGTCCTACGAGCAGTACTTC.

CDR3 sequence: CASSSYRDRREKLFF. In DNA, the CDR3 is TGTGCCAGCAGCTCGTACCGGGACAGAAGGGAAAAACTGTTTTTT. J is TRBJ1-4 and V is TRBV11-2, with 7 bases matching TRBD1. Germline V gene data show CDR1 as SGHAT and CDR2 as FQNNGV. This CDR3 has 15 amino acids. After removal of 4 bases from V and 8 bases from J, the junction contained 10 bases not matched to a gene.

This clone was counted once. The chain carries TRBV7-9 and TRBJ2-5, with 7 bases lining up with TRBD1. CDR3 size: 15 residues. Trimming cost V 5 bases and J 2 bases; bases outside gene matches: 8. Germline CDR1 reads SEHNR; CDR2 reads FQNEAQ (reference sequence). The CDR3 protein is CASSPGQRIQETQYF. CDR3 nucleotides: TGTGCCAGCAGCCCGGGACAGAGAATACAAGAGACCCAGTACTTC.

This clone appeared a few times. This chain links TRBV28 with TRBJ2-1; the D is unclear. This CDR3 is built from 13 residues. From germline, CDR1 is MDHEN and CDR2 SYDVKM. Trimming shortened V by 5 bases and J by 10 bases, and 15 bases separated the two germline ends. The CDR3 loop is CASSPLLVGEQFF. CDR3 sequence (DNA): TGTGCCAGCAGTCCGCTCCTTGTGGGCGAGCAGTTCTTC.

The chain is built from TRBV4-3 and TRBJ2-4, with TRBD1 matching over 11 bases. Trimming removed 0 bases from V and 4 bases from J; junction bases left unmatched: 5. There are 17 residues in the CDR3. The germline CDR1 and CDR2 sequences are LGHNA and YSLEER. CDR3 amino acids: CASSQDLGQGAKNIQYF. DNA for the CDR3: TGCGCCAGCAGCCAAGATTTAGGACAGGGGGCGAAAAACATTCAGTACTTC.

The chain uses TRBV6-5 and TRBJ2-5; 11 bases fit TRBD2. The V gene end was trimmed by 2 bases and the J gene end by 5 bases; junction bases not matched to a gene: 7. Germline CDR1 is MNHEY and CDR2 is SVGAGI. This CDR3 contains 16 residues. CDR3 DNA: TGTGCCAGCAGTTACACGGTAGCGGGAGGGGGGGAGACCCAGTACTTC. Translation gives CASSYTVAGGGETQYF.

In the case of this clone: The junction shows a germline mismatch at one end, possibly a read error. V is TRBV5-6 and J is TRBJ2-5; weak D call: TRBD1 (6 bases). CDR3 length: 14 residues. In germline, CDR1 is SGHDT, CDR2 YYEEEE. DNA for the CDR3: TGTGACAGCAGCCTGACAGGTGTTCAAGAGACCCAGTACTTC. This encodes CDSSLTGVQETQYF.

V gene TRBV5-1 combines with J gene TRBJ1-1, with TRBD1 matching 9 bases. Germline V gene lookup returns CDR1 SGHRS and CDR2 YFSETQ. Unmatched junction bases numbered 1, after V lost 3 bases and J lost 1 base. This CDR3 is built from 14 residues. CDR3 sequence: CASSWGQGNTEAFF. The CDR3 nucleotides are TGCGCCAGCAGCTGGGGACAGGGGAACACTGAAGCTTTCTTT. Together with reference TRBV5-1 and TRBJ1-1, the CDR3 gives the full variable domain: KAGVTQTPRYLIKTRGQQVTLSCSPISGHRSVSWYQQTPGQGLQFLFEYFSETQRNKGNFPGRFSGRQFSNSRSEMNVSTLELGDSALYLCASSWGQGNTEAFFGQGTRLTVV.

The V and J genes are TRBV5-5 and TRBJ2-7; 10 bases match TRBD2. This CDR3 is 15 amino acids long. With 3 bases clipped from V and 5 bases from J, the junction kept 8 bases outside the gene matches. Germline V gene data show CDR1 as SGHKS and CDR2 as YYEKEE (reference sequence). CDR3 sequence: CASSSRGSGRNEQYF. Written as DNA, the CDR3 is TGTGCCAGCAGCTCGAGGGGTAGCGGGAGGAACGAGCAGTACTTC.